What follows describes a single T cell receptor (beta chain). Germline V gene sequence: CDR1 SGHNT, CDR2 YYREEE (reference sequence). V dropped 4 bases and J dropped 8; count of bases not matched to a gene: 12. The CDR3 loop spans 15 amino acids. This entry is derived from a study of blood T cell repertoires in COVID-19. On the study more broadly: The samples span acute and convalescent COVID-19 from the United States, Italy and Spain.

Profiled with immunoSEQ multiplex PCR; TCRdb holds only in-frame clones, not every one. In the table there are hundreds of thousands of clones, 80% to 90% of which are singletons. Material: peripheral blood. This receptor was identified in a woman aged 30 to 39 with acute or convalescent COVID-19. The V gene is TRBV5-4, the J gene TRBJ1-2, with 9 bases aligning to TRBD1. Written as DNA, the CDR3 is TGTGCCAGCAGCACCCCCGGGACAGGGCTGGGGGGCTACACCTTC. The encoded protein is CASSTPGTGLGGYTF.